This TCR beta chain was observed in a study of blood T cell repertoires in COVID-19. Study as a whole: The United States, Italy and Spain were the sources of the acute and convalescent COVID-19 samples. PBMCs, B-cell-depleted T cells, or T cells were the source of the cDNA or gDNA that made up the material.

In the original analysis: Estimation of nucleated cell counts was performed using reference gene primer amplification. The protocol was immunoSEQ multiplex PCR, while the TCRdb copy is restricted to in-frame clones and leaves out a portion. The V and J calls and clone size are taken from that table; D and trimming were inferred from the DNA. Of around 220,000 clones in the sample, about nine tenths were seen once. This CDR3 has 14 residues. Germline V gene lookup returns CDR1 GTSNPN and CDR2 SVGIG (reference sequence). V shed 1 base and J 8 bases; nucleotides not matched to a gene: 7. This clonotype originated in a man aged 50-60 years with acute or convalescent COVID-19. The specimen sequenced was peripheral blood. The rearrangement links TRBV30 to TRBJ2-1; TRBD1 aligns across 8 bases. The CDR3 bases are TGTGCCTGGAGTGCCTTGGACAGGGTCGATGAGCAGTTCTTC. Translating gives CAWSALDRVDEQFF.